This is a list of T cell receptor beta chains from one sample in a study of cytomegalovirus exposure and HLA in healthy donors. TCRdb's copy holds only in-frame clones and misses some; the assay was immunoSEQ multiplex PCR. The repertoire has tens of thousands of clones, 70% to 80% of them found once; the top ten carry around 0.53%. Sequences were obtained from PBMCs. The receptor source for this set is a young man in good health and CMV-seronegative. The CDR3 runs from the conserved cysteine through the conserved F or W. The D gene is left open where the match is weak. Expanded clones are given a class, and other clones once, few, many or no size at all.

J | D | size | V | CDR3 | DNA
TRBJ1-1 | TRBD1 | . | TRBV27 | CASSPDRENTEAFF | TGTGCCAGCAGCCCCGACAGGGAGAACACTGAAGCTTTCTTT
TRBJ2-2 | TRBD2 | . | TRBV5-1 | CASSWPGLAGVETGELFF | TGCGCCAGCAGCTGGCCGGGACTAGCGGGAGTTGAGACCGGGGAGCTGTTTTTT
TRBJ1-6 | . | few | TRBV6-1 | CASSELTGSSYNSPLHF | TGTGCCAGCAGTGAATTAACAGGAAGCTCCTATAATTCACCCCTCCACTTT
TRBJ1-3 | . | . | TRBV5-5 | CASSFQGSGNTIYF | TGTGCCAGCAGCTTCCAGGGCTCTGGAAACACCATATATTTT
TRBJ1-3 | TRBD1 | . | TRBV7-9 | CASSQGQGGNTIYF | TGTGCCAGCAGCCAAGGACAGGGGGGAAACACCATATATTTT
TRBJ2-3 | TRBD2 | . | TRBV5-1 | CASSLALAGGTDTQYF | TGCGCCAGCAGCTTGGCACTAGCGGGGGGCACAGATACGCAGTATTTT
TRBJ1-2 | TRBD1 | . | TRBV19 | CASSPRQGATRF | TGTGCCAGTAGTCCGCGACAGGGGGCGACCCGCTTC
TRBJ2-1 | TRBD2 | . | TRBV27 | CASSFSTSGIFEQFF | TGTGCCAGCAGTTTTTCCACAAGCGGGATATTTGAGCAGTTCTTC
TRBJ1-2 | TRBD1 | . | TRBV2 | CASRQGATYGYTF | TGTGCCAGCAGACAGGGGGCCACCTATGGCTACACCTTC
TRBJ1-3 | TRBD1 | once | TRBV7-8 | CASSFPRDRAGNTIYF | TGTGCCAGCAGCTTCCCCCGGGACAGGGCTGGAAACACCATATATTTT
TRBJ1-1 | TRBD1 | . | TRBV6-1 | CASSTGQGHAFF | TGTGCCAGCAGCACAGGACAGGGACACGCTTTCTTT
TRBJ1-1 | . | . | TRBV29-1 | CSVGVRGMNTEAFF | TGCAGCGTTGGCGTAAGGGGGATGAACACTGAAGCTTTCTTT
TRBJ2-5 | TRBD1 | . | TRBV27 | CASRATGVETQYF | TGTGCCAGCAGGGCGACAGGGGTAGAGACCCAGTACTTC
TRBJ1-1 | TRBD1 | . | TRBV7-6 | CASSLQGALNTEAFF | TGTGCCAGCAGCTTGCAGGGGGCCCTGAACACTGAAGCTTTCTTT
TRBJ2-7 | . | . | TRBV19 | CASSKDSSYEQYF | TGTGCCAGTAGTAAGGACAGCTCCTACGAGCAGTACTTC
TRBJ2-6 | . | . | TRBV7-8 | CASSSLSPGANVLTF | TGTGCCAGCAGCTCCCTAAGCCCTGGGGCCAACGTCCTGACTTTC
TRBJ1-1 | . | . | TRBV7-9 | CASSLGGRSAFF | TGTGCCAGCAGCTTAGGGGGCCGTTCCGCTTTCTTT
TRBJ1-2 | . | . | TRBV7-2 | CASSLVVPVTYGYTF | TGTGCCAGCAGCTTAGTGGTTCCGGTCACCTATGGCTACACCTTC
TRBJ1-3 | . | . | TRBV7-9 | CASSLVGNTIYF | TGTGCCAGCAGCTTAGTAGGAAACACCATATATTTT
TRBJ1-1 | . | once | TRBV6-5 | CASSVTAPETEAFF | TGTGCCAGCAGTGTGACAGCCCCGGAGACTGAAGCTTTCTTT
TRBJ1-5 | TRBD1 | . | TRBV6-5 | CASSRTGGNQPQHF | TGTGCCAGCAGCAGGACAGGGGGAAATCAGCCCCAGCATTTT
TRBJ1-1 | . | few | TRBV2 | CASSYFTEAFF | TGTGCCAGCAGTTACTTCACTGAAGCTTTCTTT
TRBJ2-3 | . | . | TRBV7-2 | CASSHTDTQYF | TGTGCCAGCAGCCACACAGATACGCAGTATTTT
TRBJ2-5 | . | once | TRBV7-9 | CASSSTGVGETQYF | TGTGCCAGCAGCTCGACAGGTGTTGGGGAGACCCAGTACTTC
TRBJ2-1 | TRBD2 | . | TRBV6-5 | CASSSLGLAGGYEQFF | TGTGCCAGCAGTTCCCTTGGACTAGCGGGGGGCTATGAGCAGTTCTTC
TRBJ1-2 | . | . | TRBV9 | CASSVAQARHGYTF | TGTGCCAGCAGCGTAGCGCAGGCCCGCCATGGCTACACCTTC
TRBJ1-5 | TRBD1 | . | TRBV15 | CATSSPDRGGDQPQHF | TGTGCCACCAGCAGTCCCGACAGGGGGGGGGATCAGCCCCAGCATTTT
TRBJ1-4 | TRBD1 | few | TRBV4-1 | CASSLGQGPTNEKLFF | TGCGCCAGCAGCCTAGGACAGGGACCAACTAATGAAAAACTGTTTTTT
TRBJ2-3 | TRBD1 | . | TRBV7-9 | CASSLMGTGGADTQYF | TGTGCCAGCAGCTTGATGGGGACAGGAGGGGCAGATACGCAGTATTTT
TRBJ2-1 | . | once | TRBV21-1 | CASSTRGNEQFF | TGTGCCAGCAGCACCAGGGGAAATGAGCAGTTCTTC
TRBJ2-3 | TRBD2 | . | TRBV10-3 | CAIGTSGGYPDTQYF | TGTGCCATCGGGACTAGCGGGGGGTATCCAGATACGCAGTATTTT
TRBJ2-5 | . | . | TRBV7-3 | CASSPEGWQETQYF | TGTGCCAGCAGCCCCGAGGGATGGCAAGAGACCCAGTACTTC
TRBJ2-5 | . | . | TRBV5-1 | CASSFGSGPPETQYF | TGCGCCAGCAGCTTTGGTAGCGGACCCCCAGAGACCCAGTACTTC
TRBJ2-5 | TRBD2 | . | TRBV9 | CASSVGGLASGGTETQYF | TGTGCCAGCAGCGTAGGTGGACTAGCTAGCGGGGGAACGGAGACCCAGTACTTC
TRBJ1-1 | . | . | TRBV7-9 | CASSLEEGPAFF | TGTGCCAGCAGCTTAGAGGAGGGGCCAGCTTTCTTT
TRBJ1-2 | TRBD1 | . | TRBV18 | CASSPGQGADGYTF | TGTGCCAGCTCACCGGGACAGGGGGCGGATGGCTACACCTTC
TRBJ1-2 | TRBD1 | once | TRBV7-8 | CASSLPRDRVNYGYTF | TGTGCCAGCAGCTTACCTCGGGACAGGGTTAACTATGGCTACACCTTC
TRBJ2-5 | . | . | TRBV5-6 | CASSFGGDQETQYF | TGTGCCAGCAGCTTTGGGGGCGACCAAGAGACCCAGTACTTC
TRBJ1-1 | . | . | TRBV7-2 | CASSRRGGGTEAFF | TGTGCCAGCAGCCGGCGAGGGGGGGGCACTGAAGCTTTCTTT
TRBJ2-3 | . | . | TRBV7-2 | CASSTDLEQYSTDTQYF | TGTGCCAGCAGCACCGATCTAGAGCAATATAGCACAGATACGCAGTATTTT
TRBJ1-1 | TRBD1 | . | TRBV6-6 | CATLMTGLNTEAFF | TGTGCCACCCTAATGACAGGGCTGAACACTGAAGCTTTCTTT
TRBJ2-5 | . | . | TRBV29-1 | CSGLTGEYGTQYF | TGCAGCGGTCTGACCGGGGAGTATGGGACCCAGTACTTC
TRBJ1-1 | . | . | TRBV4-1 | CASSQRGDTRMDTEAFF | TGCGCCAGCAGCCAACGTGGGGACACCCGAATGGACACTGAAGCTTTCTTT
TRBJ2-7 | TRBD1 | once | TRBV7-9 | CASSLGTGAYEQYF | TGTGCCAGCAGCTTAGGGACAGGGGCCTACGAGCAGTACTTC
TRBJ1-5 | . | . | TRBV5-1 | CASSLDGAPDQPQHF | TGCGCCAGCAGCTTGGATGGGGCCCCGGATCAGCCCCAGCATTTT
TRBJ2-1 | TRBD2 | . | TRBV5-1 | CASSLAVLAGVSEQFF | TGCGCCAGCAGCTTGGCCGTCTTAGCGGGAGTAAGTGAGCAGTTCTTC
TRBJ1-3 | . | . | TRBV7-9 | CASSPGLTSSGNTIYF | TGTGCCAGCAGCCCGGGACTGACGAGCTCTGGAAACACCATATATTTT
TRBJ2-3 | TRBD1 | . | TRBV5-8 | CASSPTGGDTQYF | TGTGCCAGCAGCCCTACAGGGGGAGATACGCAGTATTTT
TRBJ1-6 | TRBD1 | . | TRBV11-2 | CASSSLGQGRIYNSPLHF | TGTGCCAGCAGCTCACTCGGACAGGGAAGGATCTATAATTCACCCCTCCACTTT
TRBJ2-3 | . | . | TRBV7-9 | CASSLGLASTDTQYF | TGTGCCAGCAGCTTAGGTCTAGCTAGCACAGATACGCAGTATTTT
TRBJ1-2 | . | . | TRBV2 | CASVGFGSGYTF | TGTGCCAGCGTCGGTTTCGGGAGCGGCTACACCTTC
TRBJ1-4 | TRBD1 | . | TRBV18 | CASLPPAGGSEKLFF | TGTGCCAGCTTACCACCGGCAGGGGGAAGCGAAAAACTGTTTTTT
TRBJ2-1 | TRBD2 | . | TRBV27 | CASSSMTSGDYNEQFF | TGTGCCAGCAGTTCCATGACTAGCGGGGACTACAATGAGCAGTTCTTC
TRBJ1-1 | TRBD1 | . | TRBV19 | CASSTSPPGTGYRDTEAFF | TGTGCCAGTAGTACCTCGCCCCCCGGGACAGGGTACCGGGACACTGAAGCTTTCTTT